One and the same sample provided the 7 T cell receptor beta chains below, sequenced in a study of regulatory T cells in long-lasting Graves disease. Arm-PCR of CDR3 regions with iRepertoire HTBI primers generated TCR beta libraries. In TCRdb, the multiplex PCR reads were re-called with MiXCR into one record per CDR3 protein. The sample has about 380,000 distinct CDR3 sequences; around a sixth are singletons. Described time point: newly diagnosed GD, antithyroid drugs for less than 3 months. PBMC RNA was the source of the TCR library. The source was peripheral blood mononuclear cells (PBMCs), collected at new diagnosis, from a patient treated with antithyroid drugs. The receptors shown here come from a female donor with Graves disease.

Concerning this clonotype: Being one base from a much bigger clone, this may be a read error. The chain employs TRBV5-8 and TRBJ1-5; unclear D gene. This CDR3 comprises 15 residues. The V end lost 1 base, the J end lost 0 bases, and 8 bases lay between the germline ends. Germline values: CDR1 SGHTS, CDR2 YDEGEE. The CDR3, as DNA: TGTGCCAGCAGCTTGTTACAGCTTAGCAATCAGCCCCAGCATTTT. Translation: CASSLLQLSNQPQHF.

This clonotype was seen only a few times. The genes are TRBV10-3 and TRBJ2-7, with D tentatively TRBD2 (5 bases). In germline, CDR1 is ENHRY, CDR2 SYGVKD. V lost 10 bases and J 4 bases, leaving 17 bases between the germline ends. The CDR3 is 13 residues long. The CDR3: CATSGRSLYEQYF. CDR3 DNA sequence: TGTGCCACCAGCGGCAGGTCCCTTTACGAGCAGTACTTC.

This clonotype was seen ten or more times. The rearrangement links TRBV6-1 to TRBJ2-2; perhaps TRBD2 as D (6 bases). V lost 6 bases, J lost 6 bases, and 14 bases lay in between. CDR1 and CDR2 (germline): MNHNS, SASEGT. The CDR3 extends over 14 amino acids. The CDR3 DNA sequence: TGTGCCAGCAGGAGGAACACGGGGGCCGGGGAGCTGTTTTTT. It encodes CASRRNTGAGELFF.

This clonotype was counted many times. CDR3 bases: TGCGCCAGCAGCCAAGGCAGGGACGCTGAAGCTTTCTTT. Translating it yields CASSQGRDAEAFF. The rearrangement joins TRBV4-3 to TRBJ1-1, with D possibly being TRBD1 (5 bases). Trimming stripped 1 base from V and 6 bases from J, with 9 bases between. CDR1 and CDR2 from the germline V gene are LGHNA and YSLEER. This CDR3 is 13 amino acids long.

The sample holds many counts of this clonotype. The CDR3 sequence: CASSHPSTDTQYF. The CDR3 nucleotides read TGTGCCAGCAGCCACCCGAGCACAGATACGCAGTATTTT. V usage is TRBV7-2 and J usage is TRBJ2-3, with unresolved D. The CDR3 length is 13 residues. V shed 5 bases and J shed 0 bases, with 6 bases lying between them. Germline lookup yields CDR1 SGHTA and CDR2 FQGNSA.

This clonotype has just a few counts. This rearrangement joins TRBV5-1 to TRBJ2-2; 12 nucleotides match TRBD1. The junction had 14 bases not matched to a gene; V was cut back by 2 bases and J by 6 bases. The CDR3 is 19 residues long. The V gene's germline CDR1 is SGHRS and CDR2 YFSETQ. In DNA, the CDR3 is TGCGCCAGCAGCTTCATTACCGGGACAGGGGGCGCGGGGGCCGGGGAGCTGTTTTTT. It yields the protein CASSFITGTGGAGAGELFF.

There are many counts of this clonotype. This sequence joins TRBV7-2 and TRBJ1-5; 8 bases match TRBD1. In germline, CDR1 is SGHTA, CDR2 FQGNSA. The CDR3 covers 15 residues. The ends lost 5 bases at V and 7 bases at J; junction bases unmatched: 10. The CDR3 DNA reads as TGTGCCAGCAGCGCTGGACAGGGTACGGGGCAGCCCCAGCATTTT. This encodes CASSAGQGTGQPQHF.